These 25 T cell receptor beta chains originate from one sample sequenced in a study of regulatory T cells in long-lasting Graves disease. Arm-PCR of CDR3 regions with iRepertoire HTBI primers generated TCR beta libraries. TCRdb itself ran the multiplex PCR reads through MiXCR, one entry per CDR3 protein. The sample lists approximately 690,000 distinct CDR3 sequences, 25% to 35% occurring once. Indicated time point: persistent/refractory GD, antithyroid drugs over 5 years with positive TRAb. RNA from PBMCs was the source of the TCR library. The source material was peripheral blood mononuclear cells (PBMCs), sampled when the disease was refractory, from a patient treated with antithyroid drugs. The receptors here all came from a female donor with Graves disease.

The rearrangement joins TRBV12-3 or TRBV12-4 to TRBJ2-3, with 7 nucleotides matching TRBD2. After removal of 6 bases from V and 0 bases from J, the junction contained 6 bases not matched to a gene. This CDR3 is built from 15 residues. As DNA, the CDR3 is TGTGCCAGCAGACGAGCGGGAAAGAGCACAGATACGCAGTATTTT. This sequence encodes CASRRAGKSTDTQYF.

The chain combines TRBV5-1 with TRBJ1-2, with 7 bases aligning to TRBD1. V dropped 4 bases and J dropped 7; count of bases not matched to a gene: 7. The CDR3 is 13 amino acids. Germline V gives CDR1 SGHRS, CDR2 YFSETQ. The CDR3: CASSARDRGGYTF. The CDR3 DNA reads as TGCGCCAGCAGCGCCCGGGACAGAGGTGGCTACACCTTC. The full variable domain, its missing parts supplied by reference TRBV5-1 and TRBJ1-2, is KAGVTQTPRYLIKTRGQQVTLSCSPISGHRSVSWYQQTPGQGLQFLFEYFSETQRNKGNFPGRFSGRQFSNSRSEMNVSTLELGDSALYLCASSARDRGGYTFGSGTRLTVV.

This clonotype appeared a single time. J is TRBJ2-3 and V is TRBV19; 8 nucleotides match TRBD1. Germline CDR1 and CDR2: LNHDA and SQIVND (reference sequence). CDR3 size: 15 residues. Trimming took 5 bases from V and 1 from J; bases not matched to a gene: 5. This CDR3 reads CASSLPGQGTDTQYF. The CDR3 DNA reads TGTGCCAGTAGTCTACCGGGACAGGGCACAGATACGCAGTATTTT.

This chain uses TRBV5-8 with TRBJ2-7; weak D call: TRBD2 (5 bases). Germline V gene lookup returns CDR1 SGHTS and CDR2 YDEGEE. This CDR3 comprises 15 residues. Trimming removed 5 bases at V and 0 bases at J, with 15 bases between. As DNA, the CDR3 is TGTGCCAGCAGGGGGTTTGGCCGGGGCTCCTACGAGCAGTACTTC. Protein: CASRGFGRGSYEQYF.

The chain joins TRBV20-1 to TRBJ2-7, with D tentatively TRBD1 (6 bases). The CDR3 has 13 residues. V was shortened by 3 bases and J by 1 base, with 10 bases between the two germline ends. The germline CDR1 and CDR2 sequences are DFQATT and SNEGSKA (reference sequence). The CDR3 coding sequence is TGCAGTGCTAGGGACAGTAAATCCTACGAGCAGTACTTC. This translates into CSARDSKSYEQYF.

This clonotype was seen only a few times. This chain connects TRBV6-5 to TRBJ1-6, with D unclear. V lost 5 bases and J 0 bases, leaving 23 bases between the germline ends. Germline CDR1 and CDR2: MNHEY and SVGAGI. This CDR3 has 20 amino acids. The CDR3 loop is CASSHPTGKLGSSYNSPLHF. The CDR3 coding sequence is TGTGCCAGCAGTCACCCGACGGGGAAATTGGGCAGCTCCTATAATTCACCCCTCCACTTT.

The genes are TRBV11-2 and TRBJ2-2, with 8 bases identical to TRBD2. The germline CDR1 and CDR2 sequences are SGHAT and FQNNGV. The CDR3 sequence is 14 residues long. V shed 10 bases, J shed 3 bases, and the junction held 7 bases outside the gene matches. The chain's CDR3 is CATRSGTYTGELFF. The CDR3 nucleotides read TGTGCCACCCGTAGCGGGACGTACACCGGGGAGCTGTTTTTT.

In its sample, this clonotype was seen many times. The chain has TRBV2 and TRBJ1-2; 8 bases agree with TRBD1. The CDR3 totals 13 residues. Per the germline V gene, CDR1 is SNHLY and CDR2 is FYNNEI. The V gene end was trimmed by 8 bases and the J gene end by 6 bases; junction bases not matched to a gene: 8. CDR3 residues: CASSETGDNGYTF. As DNA, the CDR3 is TGTGCCAGCTCAGAGACAGGGGATAATGGCTACACCTTC.

This clonotype was detected ten times or more. The V and J genes are TRBV5-1 and TRBJ1-1; TRBD1 might be the D (6 bases). Germline lookup yields CDR1 SGHRS and CDR2 YFSETQ. V was pared by 3 bases and J by 2 bases, with 11 bases between. The CDR3 extends over 14 amino acids. For the CDR3, the DNA is TGCGCCAGCAGCTGGAAGACAGGCAACACTGAAGCTTTCTTT. Translated: CASSWKTGNTEAFF.

On this clonotype: One junction end does not reproduce the germline sequence, and a read error may be involved. The rearrangement links TRBV6-1 to TRBJ1-2; no firm D call. CDR1 and CDR2 (germline): MNHNS, SASEGT. The CDR3 length is 8 residues. CDR3 sequence reads: CASSGRFF. CDR3 nucleotide sequence: TGTGCCAGCAGTGGACGGTTCTTC.

This clonotype was recorded a few times. The chain couples TRBV10-3 to TRBJ1-1; D possibly corresponds to TRBD1 (5 bases). V was cut by 3 bases and J by 4 bases, with 6 bases left in between. The length of the CDR3 is 12 residues. Germline V gives CDR1 ENHRY, CDR2 SYGVKD. The CDR3 is CAISEGATEAFF. In nucleotides, the CDR3 is TGTGCCATCAGTGAAGGGGCCACTGAAGCTTTCTTT.

The chain combines TRBV20-1 with TRBJ1-1; no clear D. The CDR3 loop spans 14 amino acids. Per the germline V gene, CDR1 is DFQATT and CDR2 is SNEGSKA (reference sequence). The V and J ends lost 6 bases and 3 bases respectively, with 17 bases between them. CDR3 in amino acids: CSAFPGGGHTEAFF. In nucleotides, the CDR3 is TGCAGTGCCTTTCCAGGTGGAGGGCACACTGAAGCTTTCTTT.

The V call is TRBV6-2 or TRBV6-3, the J call TRBJ2-2; D not resolved. CDR1 MNHEY and CDR2 SVGEGT come from the germline V gene. The CDR3 runs to 15 residues. Deletions cut 7 bases from V and 2 bases from J, with 14 bases between. The CDR3 DNA is TGTGCCAGCAAAGCGCCAGGAGAAAACACCGGGGAGCTGTTTTTT. Translation: CASKAPGENTGELFF.

The chain recombines TRBV29-1 with TRBJ1-1; D is unclear. The length of the CDR3 is 13 residues. Germline V gene lookup returns CDR1 SQVTM and CDR2 ANQGSEA. Deletions cut 4 bases from V and 2 bases from J, with 11 bases between. The CDR3 DNA reads as TGCAGCGTTGGCCCGGAGCTAAACACTGAAGCTTTCTTT. Amino acids: CSVGPELNTEAFF.

The chain couples TRBV6-5 to TRBJ1-2; 10 nucleotides line up with TRBD1. The germline V gene has CDR1 MNHEY and CDR2 SVGAGI. Unmatched junction bases numbered 4, after V lost 2 bases and J lost 7 bases. The CDR3 has 14 residues. This chain's CDR3 is CASSYPDRGAGYTF. The CDR3 nucleotides read TGTGCCAGCAGTTACCCGGACAGGGGGGCTGGCTACACCTTC.

Points on this clonotype: Possible read error: a much larger clone is one base away. The chain combines TRBV6-9 with TRBJ1-6, with D unresolved. CDR1 and CDR2 (germline): MNHGY, SVAAGI. The CDR3 totals 15 residues. CDR3 sequence reads: CAGSYSFGGNSPLHF. CDR3 nucleotides: TGTGCCGGCAGTTACTCTTTTGGCGGTAATTCACCCCTCCACTTT.

This clonotype appeared a few times. The CDR3 does not end in the conserved phenylalanine or tryptophan, so this is likely a read error. This rearrangement joins TRBV7-9 to TRBJ1-2; maybe TRBD1 (6 bases). V was cut by 6 bases and J by 6 bases, with 17 bases left in between. The CDR3 runs 14 residues. Germline values: CDR1 SEHNR, CDR2 FQNEAQ (reference sequence). The CDR3 loop reads CASRGQGSGDGYTL. In DNA, the CDR3 is TGTGCCAGCAGAGGGCAGGGGAGTGGAGATGGCTACACCCTC.

This clonotype was detected many times. The chain carries TRBV27 and TRBJ2-7; no clear D. V lost 2 bases to trimming and J lost 5 bases, with 4 bases between them. Germline loops: CDR1 MNHEY, CDR2 SMNVEV (reference sequence). The CDR3 loop spans 11 amino acids. Written as DNA, the CDR3 is TGTGCCAGCAGTTTAAGGAACGAGCAGTACTTC. Encoded protein: CASSLRNEQYF.

This clonotype appeared many times. The genes are TRBV28 and TRBJ1-5, with D perhaps matching TRBD1 (5 bases). Deletions cut 3 bases from V and 2 bases from J, with 23 bases between. This CDR3 comprises 19 residues. The germline V gene has CDR1 MDHEN and CDR2 SYDVKM. CDR3: CASSFTPFAGRPGNQPQHF. In nucleotides, the CDR3 is TGTGCCAGCAGTTTTACCCCCTTCGCAGGGCGGCCGGGCAATCAGCCCCAGCATTTT.

The chain carries TRBV9 and TRBJ1-2; D not certain. V was pared by 4 bases and J by 2 bases, with 24 bases between. Per the germline V gene, CDR1 is SGDLS and CDR2 is YYNGEE. The CDR3 is 18 amino acids. The CDR3 nucleotides read TGTGCCAGCAGCTTAGGCATGAAGAAGGGCGGATTAAACTATGGCTACACCTTC. This codes for CASSLGMKKGGLNYGYTF.

This clonotype turned up a few times. The rearrangement links TRBV7-9 to TRBJ1-1; D uncertain. There are 15 residues in the CDR3. Germline CDR1 SEHNR, CDR2 FQNEAQ (reference sequence). V was cut by 5 bases and J by 0 bases, with 13 bases left in between. CDR3 amino acids: CASSHTKNLNTEAFF. The CDR3 nucleotides read TGTGCCAGCAGCCACACGAAAAATCTGAACACTGAAGCTTTCTTT.

The J gene is TRBJ2-7, the V gene TRBV12-3 or TRBV12-4, with 8 positions matching TRBD2. The trim removed 6 bases at V and 3 bases at J, leaving 10 bases unmatched. The CDR3 is made up of 15 amino acids. As DNA, the CDR3 is TGTGCCAGCAGCGTTAAGGGGACTAGTCTCTACGAGCAGTACTTC. Translated, it gives CASSVKGTSLYEQYF.

The chain links TRBV27 to TRBJ2-7; D unclear. V was shortened by 2 bases and J by 3 bases, with 8 bases between the two germline ends. The germline CDR1 and CDR2 sequences are MNHEY and SMNVEV (reference sequence). The CDR3 length is 13 residues. The CDR3 loop reads CASSLQLNYEQYF. CDR3 DNA: TGTGCCAGCAGTTTACAACTTAACTACGAGCAGTACTTC.

This chain joins TRBV6-1 and TRBJ2-5; D remains unclear. V lost 7 bases and J 2 bases, leaving 14 bases between the germline ends. This CDR3 region has 14 residues. Germline V gives CDR1 MNHNS, CDR2 SASEGT. The CDR3 region has the DNA TGTGCCAGCATGAGGTCTCGCTGGCAAGAGACCCAGTACTTC. This gives the protein CASMRSRWQETQYF.

This chain uses TRBV6-1 with TRBJ1-1; D is perhaps TRBD1 (5 bases). Per germline, CDR1 MNHNS and CDR2 SASEGT. Trimming removed 7 bases from V and 3 bases from J, with 24 bases in between. This CDR3 is 17 amino acids long. DNA for the CDR3: TGTGCCAGCACCCATGGCCGTAAGGGACGGGGGGACACTGAAGCTTTCTTT. This translates into CASTHGRKGRGDTEAFF.